This TCR beta chain was identified in a study of cytomegalovirus exposure and HLA in healthy donors. General study points: Researchers counted roughly 150 TCR beta chains as cytomegalovirus-associated. After further analysis at a later stage, under 20,000 TCR beta sequences were associated with HLA alleles at 0.05 false discovery rate. Sequencing depth across donors, presence/absence analyses assumed, was roughly uniform.

With 60 Vbeta and 13 Jbeta primers, the PCR was carried out. Only in-frame clones appear in the TCRdb table, and some are missing; sequencing was by immunoSEQ multiplex PCR. The sample records roughly 100,000 clones, about 71% being singletons. Trimming took 5 bases from V and 13 from J; bases not matched to a gene: 5. The CDR3 loop spans 12 amino acids. Germline V gene lookup returns CDR1 MNHEY and CDR2 SMNVEV (reference sequence). Comment on this clone: Its antigen is unknown. The sample contains more than one DNA sequence encoding this CDR3.

This receptor was obtained from a woman aged 50 to 60 in good health and CMV-seronegative. Input material: PBMCs. The rearrangement links TRBV27 to TRBJ1-6; 7 nucleotides match TRBD1. CDR3 in DNA: TGTGCCAGCAGTCTTACAGGGGATCCCCTCCACTTT. This translates into CASSLTGDPLHF.